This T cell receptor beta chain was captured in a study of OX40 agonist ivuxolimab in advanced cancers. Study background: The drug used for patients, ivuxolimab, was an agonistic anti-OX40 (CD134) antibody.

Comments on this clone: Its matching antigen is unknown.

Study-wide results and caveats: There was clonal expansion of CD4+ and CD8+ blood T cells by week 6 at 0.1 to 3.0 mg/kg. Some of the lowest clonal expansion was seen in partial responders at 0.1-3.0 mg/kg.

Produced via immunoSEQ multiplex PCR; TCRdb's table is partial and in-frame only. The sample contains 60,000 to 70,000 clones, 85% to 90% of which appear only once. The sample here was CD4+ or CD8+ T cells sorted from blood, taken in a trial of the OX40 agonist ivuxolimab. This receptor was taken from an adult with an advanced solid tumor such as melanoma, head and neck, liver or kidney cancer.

Written as DNA, the CDR3 is TGTGCCAGCAGCCGACTAGCGGAAGAGACCCAGTACTTC. It is translated as CASSRLAEETQYF. The chain employs TRBV27 and TRBJ2-5; 9 bases map to TRBD2. V lost 6 bases and J lost 3; bases outside the gene matches: 2. This CDR3 contains 13 residues. Germline V CDR1 and CDR2: MNHEY, SMNVEV (reference sequence).